Included here is one T cell receptor beta chain sequence, with context. Its specific antigen is unknown. No base quality values were provided; no much bigger clone lies one nucleotide off. The method was the immunoSEQ multiplex PCR assay. For TCR sequencing, RNA was extracted from every sample and reverse transcribed into cDNA to serve as template. SuperScript III was used to make first-strand cDNA, primed with a 2:1 mix of oligo-dT and random hexamers. A synthetic immune receptor repertoire was used to assess amplification bias, and residual bias was removed computationally. As for how the authors treated the data: Raw reads were preprocessed to remove errors, and CDR3 was defined by IMGT conventions from the conserved cysteine to phenylalanine. Clonality was calculated as 1 minus Shannon entropy normalized by log2 of the number of productive unique TCRs. Scalp TCRbeta sequences were cross-referenced with sorted blood CD4 and CD8 repertoires so that the CD4 or CD8 identity of scalp clones could be inferred. TCRdb re-hosts the immuneACCESS table, in-frame sequences only. Its copies lack some clones; in the studies checked, an unresolved V gene accounts for under half of them, and the cause for the rest is not known. That table gives V, J and clone size, and the DNA gave D and trimming. Present in this sample are 200,000 or so clones, 58% of which were seen just once. The top ten clones comprise more than 5.5% of the sample.

The record originates from a study of CD8+ T cells in alopecia areata (dated by TCRdb to the late 2010s). In the study overall: The treated patients, all with moderate-to-severe alopecia areata, were enrolled in an open-label pilot trial of oral tofacitinib given at 5 to 10 mg twice daily. Patients stayed on tofacitinib for 6 to 18 months and then had 6 months of follow-up off drug so that delayed response and recurrence could be assessed. In treated patients, disease severity was measured using the SALT score, which gives the percentage of scalp surface area affected. In both human patients and the C3H/HeJ mouse model, the study applied high-throughput TCRbeta sequencing to look at T cell clonal expansion in alopecia areata. Scalp tissue and sorted CD4+ and CD8+ peripheral blood T cells from patchy and totalis/universalis alopecia areata patients and from healthy controls were covered by human TCRbeta sequencing. Patients on tofacitinib were biopsied at baseline and after 4 and 24 weeks of treatment, and several of the patients also had a later scalp biopsy. Scalp clonality was compared among normal scalp (n=4), patchy alopecia areata scalp (n=8), and alopecia totalis/universalis scalp (n=8). RNA was obtained with the PAXgene miRNA kit for fixed scalp, the miRNeasy kit for PBMCs, and the RNeasy kit for mouse skin. immunoSEQ multiplex PCR using 35 Vbeta forward primers and 13 Jbeta reverse primers was used to amplify TCRbeta CDR3 regions. What the work shows at the level of the full study, not this receptor alone: During tofacitinib treatment, many expanded lesional clones remained in scalp and blood, and this persistence may partly explain relapse after treatment is stopped. Resident alphabeta T cells in normal human skin are also sequenced, complicating scalp TCR repertoire analysis, unlike mouse skin dominated by gammadelta T cells. Tofacitinib significantly decreased scalp clonality and the number of expanded CD8+ clones among the top 100 scalp clones. TCR sequences shared between patients were less clear than in mice, possibly partly because of HLA diversity in the patient population. Compared with normal scalp, lesional scalp, particularly in alopecia totalis/universalis, had higher clonality and more expanded CD8+ clones, which suggests antigenic drive. Because the treated cohort was small and had just a single nonresponder, larger studies are needed to establish links between baseline CD8+ expansion and response.

What this sample's time point label stands for: roughly 26 weeks on oral tofacitinib. The sample's treatment or condition, from its label and the paper: oral pan-JAK inhibitor, 5-10 mg twice daily. From alopecia areata patients, peripheral blood was collected along with lesional scalp punch biopsies. PBMCs were isolated by density centrifugation and stained for CD3, CD4 and CD8, and CD4+ and CD8+ T cells were sorted on a FACSAria. According to the germline V gene, CDR1 reads LGHNA and CDR2 reads YSLEER. There are 15 amino acids in the CDR3, from cysteine to phenylalanine inclusive. The CDR3 DNA has 45 bases and is translated from base 1. After removal of 4 bases from V and 0 bases from J, the junction retains 6 bases not matched to a gene.

The clonotype comes from a human donor with alopecia areata. This specimen was CD4+ T cells sorted from blood, taken at week 24, from a patient treated with tofacitinib. The rearranged chain carries TRBV4-3 and TRBJ2-7, and 7 bases in between align with TRBD1. The CDR3 has the sequence CASSRDRAYSYEQYF. The DNA is TGCGCCAGCAGCCGTGACAGGGCCTACTCCTACGAGCAGTACTTC.